These 2 T cell receptor beta chains originate from one sample sequenced in a study of cytomegalovirus exposure and HLA in healthy donors. It was with 60 Vbeta and 13 Jbeta primers that the PCR ran. Sequencing was performed with immunoSEQ multiplex PCR; in TCRdb, only in-frame clones are kept and a portion is missing. The sample consists of about 160,000 clones, more than 60% of them appearing once. The sequenced sample consisted of PBMCs. Receptors originate from a woman aged 35 to 49 in good health and CMV-seropositive.

The chain joins TRBV2 to TRBJ2-3; 11 positions agree with TRBD2. Germline V gene lookup returns CDR1 SNHLY and CDR2 FYNNEI. This CDR3 is built from 18 residues. With 2 bases clipped from V and 4 bases from J, the junction kept 11 bases outside the gene matches. CDR3 sequence (DNA): TGTGCCAGCAGTGAATTAGGTGGGGTAGCGGGGGGGGCAGATACGCAGTATTTT. Its translation is CASSELGGVAGGADTQYF.

The table lists this clone with a few counts. The chain recombines TRBV7-9 with TRBJ2-5; 7 bases map to TRBD2. Trimming cost V 5 bases and J 0 bases; bases outside gene matches: 9. Germline loops: CDR1 SEHNR, CDR2 FQNEAQ (reference sequence). The CDR3 has 16 amino acids. For the CDR3, the DNA is TGTGCCAGCAGCCGACCAATAGGACTAGACCAAGAGACCCAGTACTTC. Translation: CASSRPIGLDQETQYF.